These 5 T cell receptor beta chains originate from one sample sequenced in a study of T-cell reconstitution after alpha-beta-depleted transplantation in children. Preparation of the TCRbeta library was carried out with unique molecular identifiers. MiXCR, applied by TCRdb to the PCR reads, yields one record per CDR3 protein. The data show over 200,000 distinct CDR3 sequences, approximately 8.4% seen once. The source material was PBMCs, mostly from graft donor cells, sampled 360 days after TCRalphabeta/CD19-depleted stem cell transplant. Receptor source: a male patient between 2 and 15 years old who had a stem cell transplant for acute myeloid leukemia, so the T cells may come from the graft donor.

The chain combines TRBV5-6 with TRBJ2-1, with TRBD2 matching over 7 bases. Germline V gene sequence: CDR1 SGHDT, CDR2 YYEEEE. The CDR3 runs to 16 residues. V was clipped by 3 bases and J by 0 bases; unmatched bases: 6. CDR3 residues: CASSSLGGGSYNEQFF. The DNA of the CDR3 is TGTGCCAGCAGCTCTCTGGGCGGGGGCTCCTACAATGAGCAGTTCTTC.

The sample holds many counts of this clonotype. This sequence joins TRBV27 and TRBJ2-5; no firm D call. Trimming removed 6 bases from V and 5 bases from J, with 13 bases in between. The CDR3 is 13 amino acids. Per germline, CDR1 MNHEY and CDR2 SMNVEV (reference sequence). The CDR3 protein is CASSPLGLETQYF. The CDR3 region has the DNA TGTGCCAGCAGCCCTCTTGGGCTGGAGACCCAGTACTTC.

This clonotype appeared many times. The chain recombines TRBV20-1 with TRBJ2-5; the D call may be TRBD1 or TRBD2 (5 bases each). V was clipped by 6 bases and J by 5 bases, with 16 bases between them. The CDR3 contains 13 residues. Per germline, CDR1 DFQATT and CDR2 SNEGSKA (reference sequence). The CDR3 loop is CSAHRSGSETQYF. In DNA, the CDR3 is TGCAGTGCCCACAGGAGCGGTAGTGAGACCCAGTACTTC.

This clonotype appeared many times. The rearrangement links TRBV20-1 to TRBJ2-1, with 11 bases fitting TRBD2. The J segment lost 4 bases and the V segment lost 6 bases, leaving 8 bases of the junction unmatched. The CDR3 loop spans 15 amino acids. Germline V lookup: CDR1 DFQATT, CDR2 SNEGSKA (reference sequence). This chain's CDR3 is CSAGSLAGAYNEQFF. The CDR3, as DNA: TGCAGTGCGGGGTCACTAGCGGGGGCTTACAATGAGCAGTTCTTC.

The CDR3: CASSLGSAYNEQFF. The CDR3 bases are TGTGCCAGCAGCTTGGGGTCCGCCTACAATGAGCAGTTCTTC. V is TRBV7-2 and J is TRBJ2-1; D remains unclear. This CDR3 comprises 14 residues. Germline CDR1 and CDR2: SGHTA and FQGNSA. V lost 3 bases, J lost 2 bases, and 8 bases lay in between.